The 10 T cell receptor beta chains given below trace back to one sample, sequenced in a study of blood T cell repertoires in COVID-19 (dated by TCRdb to the early 2020s). Library method: the immunoSEQ multiplex PCR assay. TCRdb's version of the immuneACCESS table is confined to in-frame rearrangements and falls short of the full clone set. An unresolved V gene accounts for under half of the shortfall where checked; the remainder is of unknown origin. The sample table contains some 300,000 clones; only one count was recorded for about 88% of them. The top ten constitute around 2% of the sample. Material: PBMCs or T cells enriched from blood (not recorded which). These receptors originate from an older woman in a cohort exposed to, infected with or recovered from COVID-19 (not recorded which).

The chain couples TRBV27 to TRBJ2-7, with 8 bases matching TRBD1. V lost 3 bases to trimming and J lost 6 bases; unmatched junction nucleotides: 13. Germline values: CDR1 MNHEY, CDR2 SMNVEV (reference sequence). The CDR3 has 16 amino acids. CDR3 nucleotide sequence: TGTGCCAGCAGTTTCGGTCCGGGCCAGGGGGCTTTCGAGCAGTACTTC. Its protein is CASSFGPGQGAFEQYF.

The CDR3 DNA reads as TGTGCCAGCAGCGTAGAGTTGCGTTCGAACACCGGGGAGCTGTTTTTT. It translates to CASSVELRSNTGELFF. The V gene is TRBV9, the J gene TRBJ2-2; D is uncertain. The CDR3 consists of 16 residues. The V end lost 0 bases, the J end lost 0 bases, and 9 bases lay between the germline ends. Germline lookup yields CDR1 SGDLS and CDR2 YYNGEE.

The CDR3 DNA follows: TGTGCCAGCAGCCAAGAAGGGACTATTCACAATGAGCAGTTCTTC. Translation gives CASSQEGTIHNEQFF. This chain connects TRBV3-1 (or the pseudogene TRBV3-2) to TRBJ2-1, with TRBD2 matching over 7 bases. V dropped 0 bases and J dropped 5; count of bases not matched to a gene: 4. There are 15 residues in the CDR3. Germline loops: CDR1 LGHDT, CDR2 YNNKEL (reference sequence).

V is TRBV5-1 and J is TRBJ1-5, with TRBD1 matching over 8 bases. J lost 4 bases, V lost 4 bases, and 7 bases had no gene match. Per the germline V gene, CDR1 is SGHRS and CDR2 is YFSETQ. The CDR3 covers 15 residues. The CDR3 DNA sequence: TGCGCCAGCAGCCACGGGACAGGTGATAATCAGCCCCAGCATTTT. This translates into CASSHGTGDNQPQHF.

The V and J genes are TRBV19 and TRBJ2-1; TRBD2 matches at 10 bases. The CDR3 has 12 residues. J lost 10 bases, V lost 6 bases, and 3 bases had no gene match. Germline V CDR1 and CDR2: LNHDA, SQIVND (reference sequence). The CDR3, as DNA: TGTGCCAGTAGGAAACTAGCGGGAGAGCAGTTCTTC. It codes for CASRKLAGEQFF.

The CDR3 spells CASSSTGEGEQYF. CDR3 nucleotide sequence: TGTGCCAGCAGTTCGACGGGGGAGGGCGAGCAGTACTTC. This chain connects TRBV7-2 to TRBJ2-7; 7 bases align to TRBD2. CDR3 length equals 13 residues. Trimming cost V 6 bases and J 6 bases; bases outside gene matches: 8. Germline lookup yields CDR1 SGHTA and CDR2 FQGNSA.

This clone was picked up one time. The chain carries TRBV12-5 and TRBJ2-3; weak D call: TRBD2 (6 bases). V lost 3 bases and J lost 6, with 16 bases in between. Germline CDR1 is LGHNT and CDR2 is FRNRAP. This CDR3 contains 15 residues. The CDR3 region is CASGFSGARVDTQYF. DNA of the CDR3: TGTGCTAGTGGTTTTAGCGGAGCCCGTGTGGATACGCAGTATTTT.

The chain is built from TRBV5-4 and TRBJ2-3; 12 nucleotides agree with TRBD2. The V and J ends lost 4 bases and 5 bases, in that order; junction bases with no gene match: 5. The CDR3 sequence is 15 residues long. CDR1 SGHNT and CDR2 YYREEE come from the germline V gene (reference sequence). CDR3 sequence (DNA): TGTGCCAGCAGCATGCCGGGACTAGCGGGAGATACGCAGTATTTT. Amino acid sequence: CASSMPGLAGDTQYF.

The chain combines TRBV7-6 with TRBJ2-2; 13 nucleotides match TRBD2. This CDR3 region has 18 residues. Per the germline V gene, CDR1 is SGHVS and CDR2 is FNYEAQ. V trimming: 5 bases; J trimming: 6 bases; junction bases outside the gene matches: 12. The CDR3 DNA reads TGTGCCAGCAGCGAAAGGACTAGCGGGAGACCCCAAGCCGGGGAGCTGTTTTTT. Amino acids: CASSERTSGRPQAGELFF.

The CDR3: CASSLLISGANVLTF. The CDR3 DNA is TGTGCCAGCAGCTTATTAATCTCTGGGGCCAACGTCCTGACTTTC. V is TRBV11-2 and J is TRBJ2-6; D is unresolved. V was cut by 2 bases and J by 0 bases, with 5 bases left in between. Germline CDR1 reads SGHAT; CDR2 reads FQNNGV. This CDR3 is built from 15 residues.